These 26 T cell receptor beta chains came from one sample sequenced in a study of T-cell reconstitution after alpha-beta-depleted transplantation in children. As it was prepared, the TCRbeta library received unique molecular identifiers. TCRdb processed the PCR reads anew with MiXCR; each CDR3 protein has one entry. Of 100,000 to 120,000 distinct CDR3 sequences in the sample, approximately 10% are singletons; the top ten hold around 8.2%. The sample in question was PBMCs from the stem cell graft donor, obtained from the stem cell graft. The origin of the receptors is a human donor who donated a stem cell graft to a child with acute lymphoblastic leukemia.

This clonotype was detected ten times or more. The CDR3 DNA reads TGCGCCAGCAGCTTGGCCGGCAGAGAGTACGAGCAGTACTTC. Translated: CASSLAGREYEQYF. The chain uses TRBV5-1 and TRBJ2-7, with unresolved D. Trimming removed 0 bases at V and 4 bases at J, with 11 bases between. This CDR3 region has 14 residues. Germline V gene data show CDR1 as SGHRS and CDR2 as YFSETQ.

In this sample, this clonotype turned up many times. The chain carries TRBV27 and TRBJ1-5, with D uncertain. This CDR3 has 15 residues. Trimming stripped 2 bases from V and 2 bases from J, with 10 bases between. Germline values: CDR1 MNHEY, CDR2 SMNVEV (reference sequence). The CDR3 is CASSLARMGNQPQHF. In DNA form, the CDR3 reads TGTGCCAGCAGTTTAGCCCGAATGGGCAATCAGCCCCAGCATTTT.

This clonotype has a count of ten or more. This rearrangement joins TRBV5-1 to TRBJ2-7; 13 bases line up with TRBD2. From germline, CDR1 is SGHRS and CDR2 YFSETQ. After removal of 4 bases from V and 2 bases from J, the junction contained 3 bases not matched to a gene. CDR3 length: 15 residues. For the CDR3, the DNA is TGCGCCAGCAGCCACGGACTAGCGGGAGCCTACGAGCAGTACTTC. Its protein is CASSHGLAGAYEQYF.

The chain uses TRBV29-1 and TRBJ2-7; TRBD1 matches at 8 bases. Germline trimming cut 4 bases from V and 2 bases from J; bases unmatched to any gene: 10. There are 15 residues in the CDR3. The germline V gene has CDR1 SQVTM and CDR2 ANQGSEA. Here the CDR3 reads CSVVNRGYSTYEQYF. The DNA for the CDR3 is TGCAGCGTTGTTAACAGGGGGTACTCTACCTACGAGCAGTACTTC.

This clonotype was picked up many times. The genes are TRBV7-2 and TRBJ1-4; no reliable D call. Trimming removed 3 bases at V and 7 bases at J, with 12 bases between. Germline values: CDR1 SGHTA, CDR2 FQGNSA. The CDR3 totals 14 residues. The CDR3 nucleotides are TGTGCCAGCAGCTTCCTCGGACCCGGTGAAAAACTGTTTTTT. The encoded protein is CASSFLGPGEKLFF.

This clonotype was recorded at least ten times. The rearrangement joins TRBV29-1 to TRBJ2-7, with D perhaps given as TRBD1 or TRBD2 (5 bases each). The V end lost 7 bases, the J end lost 1 base, and 14 bases lay between the germline ends. From germline, CDR1 is SQVTM and CDR2 ANQGSEA. The CDR3 is 13 amino acids. This chain's CDR3 is CSAVRGESYEQYF. The CDR3 nucleotides are TGCAGCGCCGTGAGGGGAGAGTCCTACGAGCAGTACTTC.

V is TRBV18 and J is TRBJ2-7; no clear D gene. CDR1 is KGHSH and CDR2 is LQKENI in the germline V gene. V was clipped by 1 base and J by 4 bases, with 11 bases between them. This CDR3 spans 14 amino acids. The CDR3 loop reads CASSPQAETYEQYF. Written as DNA, the CDR3 is TGTGCCAGCTCACCACAGGCAGAAACGTACGAGCAGTACTTC.

This clonotype is classed as medium-sized. V gene TRBV7-6 combines with J gene TRBJ2-1; the D call may be TRBD1 or TRBD2 (6 bases each). V dropped 5 bases and J dropped 5 bases, with 13 bases sitting between them. The CDR3 sequence is 14 residues long. CDR1 is SGHVS and CDR2 is FNYEAQ in the germline V gene. The CDR3 is CASSPGGFDNEQFF. CDR3 coding DNA: TGTGCCAGCAGCCCCGGGGGCTTTGACAATGAGCAGTTCTTC.

At least ten counts were recorded for this clonotype. The chain carries TRBV27 and TRBJ1-4; D is unresolved. Trimming removed 3 bases from V and 7 bases from J, with 12 bases in between. This CDR3 is 14 amino acids long. Germline V lookup: CDR1 MNHEY, CDR2 SMNVEV (reference sequence). CDR3 nucleotide sequence: TGTGCCAGCAGTTTGTCCGGGAAGGGTGAAAAACTGTTTTTT. Amino acids: CASSLSGKGEKLFF.

In this sample, this clonotype turned up many times. The chain recombines TRBV5-6 with TRBJ2-7, with unresolved D. CDR1 is SGHDT, CDR2 YYEEEE, per germline. Trimming removed 2 bases from V and 6 bases from J, with 6 bases in between. This CDR3 is 11 amino acids long. The CDR3 DNA reads TGTGCCAGCAGCTTTAGGCGCGAGCAGTACTTC. Amino acids: CASSFRREQYF.

This clonotype was seen many times. V and J are TRBV7-9 and TRBJ1-2; D call uncertain. V shed 3 bases and J shed 7 bases, with 12 bases lying between them. Looked up from germline, CDR1 is SEHNR and CDR2 is FQNEAQ (reference sequence). The CDR3 has 13 amino acids. Written as DNA, the CDR3 is TGTGCCAGCAGCTTTAGTGGTCCAGGTGGCTACACCTTC. Its protein product is CASSFSGPGGYTF.

V usage is TRBV30 and J usage is TRBJ2-7; the match to TRBD1 covers 8 bases. The CDR3 has 11 amino acids. The V gene's germline CDR1 is GTSNPN and CDR2 SVGIG (reference sequence). The junction had 10 bases not matched to a gene; V was cut back by 5 bases and J by 13 bases. The CDR3 DNA is TGTGCCTGGGAAAACCGGGACAGGCCTTACTTC. Amino acid sequence: CAWENRDRPYF.

At least ten counts were recorded for this clonotype. V is TRBV4-2 and J is TRBJ2-3, with 8 nucleotides matching TRBD2. The germline CDR1 and CDR2 sequences are LGHNA and YNFKEQ. V lost 4 bases, J lost 5 bases, and 11 bases stayed unmatched. This CDR3 spans 16 amino acids. CDR3 in amino acids: CASSLPSGGPGDTQYF. CDR3 DNA: TGTGCCAGCAGCCTCCCATCGGGGGGGCCGGGAGATACGCAGTATTTT.

There are many counts of this clonotype. The chain joins TRBV7-2 to TRBJ2-5; 7 positions match TRBD1. The ends lost 1 base at V and 4 bases at J; junction bases unmatched: 0. Germline CDR1 and CDR2: SGHTA and FQGNSA. This CDR3 is built from 13 residues. The CDR3 here is CASSLDRGETQYF. CDR3 DNA sequence: TGTGCCAGCAGCTTAGACAGGGGAGAGACCCAGTACTTC.

This clonotype was found many times. CDR3 protein: CSVGGVAGYNEQFF. The CDR3 nucleotides are TGCAGCGTTGGGGGTGTCGCAGGGTACAATGAGCAGTTCTTC. V is TRBV29-1 and J is TRBJ2-1; a possible D gene is TRBD1 (5 bases). The CDR3 is 14 residues long. Germline V gene lookup returns CDR1 SQVTM and CDR2 ANQGSEA. Trimming took off 4 bases at V and 4 bases at J, with 14 bases between the two ends.

This clonotype has a count of ten or more. The V and J genes are TRBV27 and TRBJ2-1, with D perhaps TRBD1 or TRBD2 (5 bases each). CDR1 is MNHEY and CDR2 is SMNVEV in the germline V gene (reference sequence). CDR3 size: 16 residues. V lost 3 bases and J 0 bases, leaving 12 bases between the germline ends. Here the CDR3 DNA reads TGTGCCAGCAGTTTGGGTCGGGGCAGCTCCTACAATGAGCAGTTCTTC. Translation: CASSLGRGSSYNEQFF.

This clonotype was found many times. V usage is TRBV9 and J usage is TRBJ1-3; D remains ambiguous. The CDR3 has 12 residues. Germline V lookup: CDR1 SGDLS, CDR2 YYNGEE. Trimming pared 7 bases from V and 0 bases from J, leaving 5 bases between. The CDR3 region is CASGSSGNTIYF. Written as DNA, the CDR3 is TGTGCCAGCGGGAGCTCTGGAAACACCATATATTTT.

The sample holds many counts of this clonotype. V is TRBV20-1 and J is TRBJ2-1; 12 bases are shared with TRBD2. V trimming: 3 bases; J trimming: 6 bases; junction bases outside the gene matches: 9. The CDR3 contains 16 residues. CDR1 is DFQATT, CDR2 SNEGSKA, per germline (reference sequence). The CDR3 DNA reads TGCAGTGCTAGGGTTAATCCGGGACTAGCGGGCAATGAGCAGTTCTTC. This sequence encodes CSARVNPGLAGNEQFF.

This clonotype was seen ten or more times. The genes are TRBV27 and TRBJ1-3; D is possibly TRBD1 (6 bases). The CDR3 length is 15 residues. V was trimmed by 2 bases and J by 4 bases, leaving 12 bases between them. Germline CDR1 MNHEY, CDR2 SMNVEV (reference sequence). CDR3 nucleotides: TGTGCCAGCAGTTTAACTGTGGGGGCAGGAAACACCATATATTTT. The encoded protein is CASSLTVGAGNTIYF.

The chain employs TRBV5-6 and TRBJ1-1; D ambiguous. CDR1 SGHDT and CDR2 YYEEEE come from the germline V gene. The germline V and J ends were trimmed by 6 bases and 1 base, with 16 bases remaining between them. The CDR3 has 15 residues. The CDR3 DNA reads TGTGCCAGCAACATTCTTCGCCCGGGGAACACTGAAGCTTTCTTT. Translating gives CASNILRPGNTEAFF.

This clonotype has at least ten counts. V usage is TRBV3-1 and J usage is TRBJ2-4, with D maybe TRBD2 (6 bases). The CDR3 has 15 amino acids. Between the trimmed V and J ends, which lost 1 base and 6 bases, there was a span of 13 bases. Germline V lookup: CDR1 LGHDT, CDR2 YNNKEL (reference sequence). The CDR3 loop reads CASSQGGVSGNIQYF. CDR3 coding DNA: TGTGCCAGCAGCCAAGGGGGGGTGTCTGGAAACATTCAGTACTTC. The full variable domain, its missing parts supplied by reference TRBV3-1 and TRBJ2-4, is DTAVSQTPKYLVTQMGNDKSIKCEQNLGHDTMYWYKQDSKKFLKIMFSYNNKELIINETVPNRFSPKSPDKAHLNLHINSLELGDSAVYFCASSQGGVSGNIQYFGAGTRLSVL.

This clonotype was counted at least ten times. The genes are TRBV18 and TRBJ1-4; 7 bases are shared with TRBD1. This CDR3 contains 14 residues. Germline V gives CDR1 KGHSH, CDR2 LQKENI. V was pared by 6 bases and J by 5 bases, with 6 bases of the junction left unmatched. This CDR3 is CASSPGQVNEKLFF. CDR3 DNA sequence: TGTGCCAGCTCGCCCGGACAGGTCAATGAAAAACTGTTTTTT. The entire variable domain, with the rest obtained from reference TRBV18 and TRBJ1-4, is as follows: NAGVMQNPRHLVRRRGQEARLRCSPMKGHSHVYWYRQLPEEGLKFMVYLQKENIIDESGMPKERFSAEFPKEGPSILRIQQVVRGDSAAYFCASSPGQVNEKLFFGSGTQLSVL.

This clonotype was found many times. The chain uses TRBV20-1 and TRBJ2-7, with 10 bases lining up with TRBD2. The CDR3 contains 15 residues. CDR1 is DFQATT and CDR2 is SNEGSKA in the germline V gene (reference sequence). The V and J ends lost 0 bases and 4 bases, in that order; junction bases with no gene match: 6. The CDR3 region has the DNA TGCAGTGCTAGAGATAGTTCTAGCGGGAGTTACGAGCAGTACTTC. Translated: CSARDSSSGSYEQYF.

This clonotype was recorded at least ten times. The V call is TRBV5-1, the J call TRBJ2-7; D remains unclear. Trimming shortened V by 3 bases and J by 2 bases, and 12 bases separated the two germline ends. The germline V gene has CDR1 SGHRS and CDR2 YFSETQ. CDR3 length: 14 amino acids. The CDR3 loop is CASSSPGPPYEQYF. CDR3 in DNA: TGCGCCAGCAGCTCACCGGGCCCCCCCTACGAGCAGTACTTC.

The chain recombines TRBV5-1 with TRBJ2-1; TRBD2 matches at 8 bases. The CDR3 runs to 15 residues. V shed 4 bases and J 6 bases; nucleotides not matched to a gene: 9. Germline values: CDR1 SGHRS, CDR2 YFSETQ. The CDR3 nucleotides are TGCGCCAGCAGCCCGAGCGGGAGAGGGGGCAATGAGCAGTTCTTC. This codes for CASSPSGRGGNEQFF.

The table lists this clonotype with a few counts. The chain uses TRBV9 and TRBJ1-2; 7 bases fit TRBD1. The CDR3 totals 14 residues. CDR1 is SGDLS, CDR2 YYNGEE, per germline. V trimming: 1 base; J trimming: 3 bases; junction bases outside the gene matches: 3. Here the CDR3 DNA reads TGTGCCAGCAGCGTATGGGACAGCCACTATGGCTACACCTTC. Translation gives CASSVWDSHYGYTF.